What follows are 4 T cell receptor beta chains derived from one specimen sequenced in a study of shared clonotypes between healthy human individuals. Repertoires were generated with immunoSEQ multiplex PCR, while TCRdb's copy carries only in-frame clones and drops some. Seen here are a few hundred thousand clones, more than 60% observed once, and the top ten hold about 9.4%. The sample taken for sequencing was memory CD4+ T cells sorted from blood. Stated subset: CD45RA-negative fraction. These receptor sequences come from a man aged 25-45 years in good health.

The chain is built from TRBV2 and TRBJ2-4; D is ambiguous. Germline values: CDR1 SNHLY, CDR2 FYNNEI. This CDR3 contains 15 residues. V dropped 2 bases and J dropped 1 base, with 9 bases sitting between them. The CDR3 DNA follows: TGTGCCAGCAGTGAAAGTCCCTTGGCCAAAAACATTCAGTACTTC. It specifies CASSESPLAKNIQYF.

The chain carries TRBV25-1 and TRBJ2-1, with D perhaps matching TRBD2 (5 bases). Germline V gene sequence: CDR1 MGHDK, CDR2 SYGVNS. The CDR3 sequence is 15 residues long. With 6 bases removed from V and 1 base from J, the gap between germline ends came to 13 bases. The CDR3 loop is CASSDSAVSYNEQFF. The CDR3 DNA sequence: TGTGCCAGCAGCGATAGCGCTGTATCCTACAATGAGCAGTTCTTC.

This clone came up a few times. The CDR3 protein is CASSFGGAGEQYF. The CDR3 nucleotides read TGCGCCAGCAGCTTCGGAGGGGCGGGGGAGCAGTACTTC. The J gene is TRBJ2-7, the V gene TRBV5-1, with TRBD2 as a possible D gene (6 bases). In germline, CDR1 is SGHRS, CDR2 YFSETQ. V lost 2 bases and J lost 7, with 13 bases in between. The CDR3 contains 13 residues. The full variable domain, completed using reference TRBV5-1 and TRBJ2-7, is KAGVTQTPRYLIKTRGQQVTLSCSPISGHRSVSWYQQTPGQGLQFLFEYFSETQRNKGNFPGRFSGRQFSNSRSEMNVSTLELGDSALYLCASSFGGAGEQYFGPGTRLTVT.

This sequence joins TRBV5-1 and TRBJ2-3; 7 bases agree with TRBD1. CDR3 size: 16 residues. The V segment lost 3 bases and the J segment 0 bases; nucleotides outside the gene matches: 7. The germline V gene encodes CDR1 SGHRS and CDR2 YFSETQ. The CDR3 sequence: CASSSRDSPSTDTQYF. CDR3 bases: TGCGCCAGCAGCTCCCGGGACAGTCCTAGCACAGATACGCAGTATTTT.